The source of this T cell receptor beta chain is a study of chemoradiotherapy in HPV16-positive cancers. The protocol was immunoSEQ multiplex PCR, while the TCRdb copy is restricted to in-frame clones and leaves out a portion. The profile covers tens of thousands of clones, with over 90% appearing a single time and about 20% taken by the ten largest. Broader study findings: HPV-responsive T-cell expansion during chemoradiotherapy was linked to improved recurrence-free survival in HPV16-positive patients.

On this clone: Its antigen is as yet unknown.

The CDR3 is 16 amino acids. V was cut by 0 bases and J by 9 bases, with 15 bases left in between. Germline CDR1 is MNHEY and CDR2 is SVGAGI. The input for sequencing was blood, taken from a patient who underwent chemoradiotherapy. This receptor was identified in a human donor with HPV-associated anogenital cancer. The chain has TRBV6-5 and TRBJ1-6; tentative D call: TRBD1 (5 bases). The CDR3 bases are TGTGCCAGCAGTTACTCACGGGTCCGGGGGGGTTCACCCCTCCACTTT. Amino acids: CASSYSRVRGGSPLHF.